The next 21 T cell receptor beta chains were all read from a single sample in a study of molecular identifiers for immune sequencing clone quantification. A single record per CDR3 protein comes from TCRdb applying MiXCR to the PCR reads. This table holds more than 550,000 distinct CDR3 sequences, 25% found once. Sequencing input: naive CD8+ T cells from blood, with Jurkat cell RNA spiked in. Sample subset: FACS-sorted CD8+CD4-CCR7+CD45RA+ naive T cells. The receptors were sampled from a human donor in good health. Some libraries in this study had Jurkat cell RNA spiked in.

This chain connects TRBV19 to TRBJ2-7; D perhaps matches TRBD1 (6 bases). The CDR3 consists of 12 residues. Germline-derived CDR1 and CDR2 are LNHDA and SQIVND (reference sequence). Between the trimmed V and J ends, which lost 3 bases and 6 bases, there was a span of 9 bases. In nucleotides, the CDR3 is TGTGCCAGTAGTATTGGACAGACCGAGCAGTACTTC. Encoded protein: CASSIGQTEQYF.

This clonotype was counted ten times or more. The V gene is TRBV27, the J gene TRBJ2-3; D gene ambiguous. From germline, CDR1 is MNHEY and CDR2 SMNVEV (reference sequence). The germline V and J ends were trimmed by 6 bases and 8 bases, with 21 bases remaining between them. The CDR3 totals 15 residues. The CDR3 is CASSPPARTKVTQYF. The CDR3 region has the DNA TGTGCCAGCAGCCCACCCGCCCGTACAAAGGTTACGCAGTATTTT.

On this clonotype: Relative to the germline gene, one junction end is altered; a read error may explain this. The chain is built from TRBV7-9 and TRBJ2-7; D gene unclear. CDR1 is SEHNR and CDR2 is FQNEAQ in the germline V gene (reference sequence). This CDR3 spans 13 amino acids. CDR3 bases: TGTACCAGCAGCTCCCCCGGAGCCTACGAGCAGTACTTC. It encodes CTSSSPGAYEQYF.

The table lists this clonotype with a few counts. The genes are TRBV19 and TRBJ1-6; 7 bases agree with TRBD1. V dropped 5 bases and J dropped 6; count of bases not matched to a gene: 7. The germline V gene has CDR1 LNHDA and CDR2 SQIVND (reference sequence). The CDR3 has 15 amino acids. CDR3 nucleotide sequence: TGTGCCAGTAGTCCAACAGGGGTTTCTAATTCACCCCTCCACTTT. It translates to CASSPTGVSNSPLHF.

Only a few counts were recorded for this clonotype. V and J are TRBV27 and TRBJ1-1, with TRBD1 as a possible D gene (5 bases). This CDR3 contains 14 residues. Germline CDR1 MNHEY, CDR2 SMNVEV (reference sequence). V was clipped by 5 bases and J by 0 bases, with 10 bases between them. CDR3 bases: TGTGCCAGCAGTGACGGACACATGAACACTGAAGCTTTCTTT. The encoded protein is CASSDGHMNTEAFF.

This clonotype has a handful of counts. This chain links TRBV12-3 or TRBV12-4 with TRBJ1-6; possible D gene TRBD1, 5 bases. Trimming cost V 1 base and J 10 bases, with 17 bases left between them. This CDR3 comprises 16 residues. As DNA, the CDR3 is TGTGCCAGCAGTTTAGGTACAGGCCCAGCGTCATCACCCCTCCACTTT. Amino acid sequence: CASSLGTGPASSPLHF.

This clonotype was counted only a few times. V is TRBV6-5 and J is TRBJ2-2; no firm D call. The CDR3 consists of 13 residues. Trimming took off 6 bases at V and 6 bases at J, with 11 bases between the two ends. Germline V gives CDR1 MNHEY, CDR2 SVGAGI. CDR3 residues: CASSNSVPGELFF. In nucleotides, the CDR3 is TGTGCCAGCAGCAACTCTGTTCCCGGGGAGCTGTTTTTT.

In the case of this clonotype: This clone may be a read error of a much larger clone one base away. The chain links TRBV5-1 to TRBJ1-1; D is unresolved. CDR3 size: 16 residues. CDR1 is SGHRS, CDR2 YFSETQ, per germline. V gave up 0 bases and J gave up 3 bases, with 15 bases separating them. CDR3 DNA: TGCGCCAGCAGCTTGGGGACGGACGAGATGGACACTGAAGCTTTCTTT. Translated: CASSLGTDEMDTEAFF.

This clonotype was detected ten times or more. The rearrangement joins TRBV4-3 to TRBJ1-1; D remains ambiguous. Trimming took 0 bases from V and 4 from J, leaving 9 bases between them. The germline V gene encodes CDR1 LGHNA and CDR2 YSLEER. This CDR3 spans 14 amino acids. CDR3: CASSQDGVGTEAFF. CDR3 coding DNA: TGCGCCAGCAGCCAAGATGGGGTAGGCACTGAAGCTTTCTTT.

Many counts were recorded for this clonotype. V is TRBV29-1 and J is TRBJ2-7, with 7 bases aligning to TRBD2. The CDR3 runs to 14 residues. The J segment lost 2 bases and the V segment lost 4 bases, leaving 8 bases of the junction unmatched. Germline values: CDR1 SQVTM, CDR2 ANQGSEA. CDR3 protein: CSVVGRGVPYEQYF. CDR3 in DNA: TGCAGCGTTGTTGGGAGGGGTGTCCCCTACGAGCAGTACTTC.

This clonotype turned up a few times. V and J are TRBV20-1 and TRBJ2-7, with 8 bases identical to TRBD1. The CDR3 is 15 residues long. The junction had 5 bases not matched to a gene; V was cut back by 0 bases and J by 1 base. CDR1 and CDR2 (germline): DFQATT, SNEGSKA (reference sequence). The CDR3 here is CSARDPGTGSYEQYF. Here the CDR3 DNA reads TGCAGTGCTAGAGACCCCGGGACAGGTTCCTACGAGCAGTACTTC.

This clonotype was detected only a few times. The J gene is TRBJ2-3, the V gene TRBV19; the match to TRBD2 covers 7 bases. Germline lookup yields CDR1 LNHDA and CDR2 SQIVND (reference sequence). The CDR3 is made up of 14 amino acids. Trimming took 3 bases from V and 2 from J; bases not matched to a gene: 2. In DNA form, the CDR3 reads TGTGCCAGTAGTATCGGGGGGACCACAGATACGCAGTATTTT. Translating it yields CASSIGGTTDTQYF.

About this clonotype: At one of its ends the junction is not consistent with the germline gene, which may arise from a read error. The rearrangement links TRBV4-1 to TRBJ2-3; 7 bases align to TRBD2. The CDR3 is 15 residues long. Germline V lookup: CDR1 MGHRA, CDR2 YSYEKL. The CDR3 DNA reads TGCGCCAGCAGCCAAGAAGCGGGACGCACAGGTACGCAGTATTTT. This encodes CASSQEAGRTGTQYF.

As to this clonotype: Possible read error: a much larger clone is one base away. The chain uses TRBV6-2 or TRBV6-3 and TRBJ1-5; 7 nucleotides agree with TRBD1. The CDR3 contains 17 residues. V lost 2 bases to trimming and J lost 15 bases; unmatched junction nucleotides: 22. From germline, CDR1 is MNHEY and CDR2 SVGEGT. The CDR3 sequence is CASSYATRDSRPSAPHF. CDR3 nucleotides: TGTGCCAGCAGTTACGCAACCCGGGACAGTAGACCCTCGGCCCCGCATTTT.

J is TRBJ2-7 and V is TRBV19; D not resolved. The V end lost 2 bases, the J end lost 7 bases, and 12 bases lay between the germline ends. The CDR3 has 13 amino acids. From germline, CDR1 is LNHDA and CDR2 SQIVND (reference sequence). The CDR3 nucleotides read TGTGCCAGTAGTATATCTTTGGCGAGTGAGCAGTACTTC. Translation: CASSISLASEQYF.

This clonotype was counted at least ten times. Here the CDR3 DNA reads TGTGCCAGCAGCGGAATGGGTTATCCATCCACAGATACGCAGTATTTT. Translation: CASSGMGYPSTDTQYF. This rearrangement joins TRBV14 to TRBJ2-3; the D is unclear. V lost 5 bases to trimming and J lost 2 bases, with 17 bases between them. The CDR3 runs 16 residues. CDR1 is SGHDN, CDR2 FVKESK, per germline.

About this clonotype: An end of the junction differs from the germline gene, which may be a read error. The J gene is TRBJ1-5, the V gene TRBV4-1; D is uncertain. Germline V gene data show CDR1 as MGHRA and CDR2 as YSYEKL. This CDR3 contains 15 residues. The CDR3 reads CASSQGMGGNQPRHF. CDR3 bases: TGCGCCAGCAGCCAAGGGATGGGTGGCAATCAGCCCCGGCATTTT.

This clonotype was observed a few times. The J gene is TRBJ2-7, the V gene TRBV4-3, with 8 bases identical to TRBD1. The V segment lost 1 base and the J segment 1 base; nucleotides outside the gene matches: 3. This CDR3 is built from 15 residues. From germline, CDR1 is LGHNA and CDR2 YSLEER. CDR3 DNA sequence: TGCGCCAGCAGCCAAGTGAGGACAGGGTCCTACGAGCAGTACTTC. Amino acids: CASSQVRTGSYEQYF.

A remark on this clonotype: The junction does not match germline at one end; this may be a read error. The gene calls are TRBV7-9 and TRBJ2-6; weak D call: TRBD1 (6 bases). CDR1 and CDR2 (germline): SEHNR, FQNEAQ (reference sequence). This CDR3 region has 16 residues. This CDR3 reads CAGSRTANSGANVLTF. CDR3 bases: TGTGCCGGCAGCCGGACAGCCAACTCTGGGGCCAACGTCCTGACTTTC.

This clonotype turned up a few times. The chain employs TRBV12-3 or TRBV12-4 and TRBJ2-3, with 8 bases matching TRBD2. J lost 6 bases, V lost 8 bases, and 7 bases had no gene match. The CDR3 consists of 13 residues. In nucleotides, the CDR3 is TGTGCCAGCTGTAGCGGGGTGGGGGATACGCAGTATTTT. Its translation: CASCSGVGDTQYF.

This clonotype was seen more than once but under ten times. The genes are TRBV6-6 and TRBJ2-1; D call uncertain. This CDR3 is 17 amino acids long. Germline-derived CDR1 and CDR2 are MNHNY and SVGAGI (reference sequence). V shed 4 bases and J shed 4 bases, with 20 bases lying between them. The DNA of the CDR3 is TGTGCCAGCAGTTTAAACCCCGGAGCTGAACAGTACAATGAGCAGTTCTTC. Residues: CASSLNPGAEQYNEQFF.